The next 30 T cell receptor beta chains were all read from a single sample in a study of blood T cell repertoires in COVID-19. Only in-frame clones appear in the TCRdb table, and some are missing; sequencing was by immunoSEQ multiplex PCR. Seen here are 400,000 to 450,000 clones, more than 70% observed once, and the top ten hold roughly an eighth. Input material: peripheral blood. The receptor source for this set is a woman aged 45-65 years with COVID-19, enrolled during active disease.

This chain connects TRBV7-2 to TRBJ1-6, with 8 positions matching TRBD1. The CDR3 loop spans 15 amino acids. V lost 5 bases, J lost 12 bases, and 12 bases stayed unmatched. The germline V gene has CDR1 SGHTA and CDR2 FQGNSA. As DNA, the CDR3 is TGTGCCAGCAGCCTAGGGGGGACAGGCCCCCTACCCCTCCACTTT. This sequence encodes CASSLGGTGPLPLHF.

The rearrangement links TRBV2 to TRBJ1-4, with D hard to call. Looked up from germline, CDR1 is SNHLY and CDR2 is FYNNEI. V was cut by 7 bases and J by 8 bases, with 14 bases left in between. CDR3 length equals 13 residues. The CDR3, as DNA: TGTGCCAGCATCGGGCAGGAGGGCGAAAAACTGTTTTTT. This sequence encodes CASIGQEGEKLFF.

This clone was picked up a small number of times. The rearrangement uses TRBV27 and TRBJ2-7; TRBD2 matches 8 bases. J was trimmed by 2 bases and V by 9 bases; bases with no gene match: 12. This CDR3 has 15 amino acids. The germline CDR1 and CDR2 sequences are MNHEY and SMNVEV (reference sequence). CDR3 region: CARLQSVAGPYEQYF. CDR3 in DNA: TGTGCCAGGTTGCAGTCGGTAGCGGGGCCCTACGAGCAGTACTTC.

This clone appeared a few times. The rearrangement links TRBV13 to TRBJ1-2; D is possibly TRBD1 (6 bases). With 8 bases removed from V and 1 base from J, the gap between germline ends came to 20 bases. This CDR3 is 16 amino acids long. Germline V lookup: CDR1 PRHDT, CDR2 FYEKMQ (reference sequence). CDR3 residues: CASGPGGSKINYGYTF. CDR3 DNA sequence: TGTGCCAGCGGTCCGGGGGGCTCGAAAATTAACTATGGCTACACCTTC.

The chain links TRBV5-5 to TRBJ1-3, with no clear D. V gave up 0 bases and J gave up 4 bases, with 17 bases separating them. The germline V gene encodes CDR1 SGHKS and CDR2 YYEKEE (reference sequence). The CDR3 extends over 17 amino acids. The CDR3, as DNA: TGTGCCAGCAGCTTGGGAGGCACACTATATTCCGGAAACACCATATATTTT. This sequence encodes CASSLGGTLYSGNTIYF.

V and J are TRBV3-1 (or the pseudogene TRBV3-2) and TRBJ2-3, with TRBD2 identical over 8 bases. V lost 3 bases, J lost 2 bases, and 10 bases stayed unmatched. This CDR3 is built from 17 residues. Germline assignment: CDR1 LGHDT and CDR2 YNNKEL (reference sequence). The DNA for the CDR3 is TGTGCCAGCAGCCACGGGGGGGCTAGCGGCCCCACAGATACGCAGTATTTT. The encoded protein is CASSHGGASGPTDTQYF.

In nucleotides, the CDR3 is TGTGCCAGCAGTGAATTTGCTGGGGCGGTCAATGAGCAGTTCTTC. Translated, it gives CASSEFAGAVNEQFF. J is TRBJ2-1 and V is TRBV25-1; perhaps TRBD1 as D (5 bases). CDR3 length: 15 amino acids. Trimming shortened V by 1 base and J by 6 bases, and 13 bases separated the two germline ends. Germline V CDR1 and CDR2: MGHDK, SYGVNS.

This sequence joins TRBV5-1 and TRBJ2-3; 10 bases fit TRBD2. V was clipped by 3 bases and J by 0 bases; unmatched bases: 10. From germline, CDR1 is SGHRS and CDR2 YFSETQ. The CDR3 consists of 18 residues. CDR3 DNA sequence: TGCGCCAGCAGCTCCGGTGGTAGCGGGGGGTCTAGCACAGATACGCAGTATTTT. This encodes CASSSGGSGGSSTDTQYF.

The chain combines TRBV9 with TRBJ2-5; 7 bases line up with TRBD1. Per the germline V gene, CDR1 is SGDLS and CDR2 is YYNGEE. V shed 0 bases, J shed 5 bases, and the junction held 7 bases outside the gene matches. The CDR3 has 15 residues. The CDR3 nucleotides are TGTGCCAGCAGCGTAGAGGGGGCCCCTAGGGAGACCCAGTACTTC. Translation gives CASSVEGAPRETQYF.

The J gene is TRBJ1-1, the V gene TRBV15, with TRBD1 as a possible D gene (6 bases). The CDR3 is 15 residues long. Between the trimmed V and J ends, which lost 0 bases and 2 bases, there was a span of 10 bases. Germline V gene sequence: CDR1 LNHNV, CDR2 YYDKDF (reference sequence). CDR3 in amino acids: CATSRDGTPNTEAFF. The DNA of the CDR3 is TGTGCCACCAGCAGAGATGGGACACCCAACACTGAAGCTTTCTTT.

The V gene is TRBV18, the J gene TRBJ2-5, with unresolved D. V lost 2 bases and J lost 0, with 4 bases in between. This CDR3 is 13 amino acids long. Germline V CDR1 and CDR2: KGHSH, LQKENI. This CDR3 reads CASSPYYQETQYF. The CDR3 bases are TGTGCCAGCTCACCATACTACCAAGAGACCCAGTACTTC.

The chain links TRBV18 to TRBJ1-2; D gene uncertain. CDR1 is KGHSH and CDR2 is LQKENI in the germline V gene. The V end lost 6 bases, the J end lost 0 bases, and 11 bases lay between the germline ends. The CDR3 loop spans 14 amino acids. DNA of the CDR3: TGTGCCAGCTCTCTTGAGTCGTCTAACTATGGCTACACCTTC. Its translation is CASSLESSNYGYTF.

The genes are TRBV24-1 and TRBJ2-2, with TRBD1 matching 7 bases. The CDR3 is 14 residues long. Germline CDR1 KGHDR, CDR2 SFDVKD. Trimming removed 5 bases from V and 6 bases from J; junction bases left unmatched: 5. The CDR3 spells CATSALQGSGELFF. The CDR3 nucleotides read TGTGCCACCAGTGCCCTACAGGGGTCCGGGGAGCTGTTTTTT.

The chain has TRBV18 and TRBJ1-2; no clear D gene. Germline V gene data show CDR1 as KGHSH and CDR2 as LQKENI. Trimming removed 0 bases from V and 5 bases from J, with 13 bases in between. CDR3 length: 15 amino acids. In DNA form, the CDR3 reads TGTGCCAGCTCACCACCAGGCCGCGACACTTATGGCTACACCTTC. This codes for CASSPPGRDTYGYTF. Based on the CDR3 plus reference TRBV18 and TRBJ1-2, the full variable domain is NAGVMQNPRHLVRRRGQEARLRCSPMKGHSHVYWYRQLPEEGLKFMVYLQKENIIDESGMPKERFSAEFPKEGPSILRIQQVVRGDSAAYFCASSPPGRDTYGYTFGSGTRLTVV.

CDR3 sequence (DNA): TGTGCCATCCGGAGGGCCGCTGATTCACCCCTCCACTTT. This sequence encodes CAIRRAADSPLHF. The rearrangement joins TRBV6-5 to TRBJ1-6; D not resolved. The V and J ends lost 10 bases and 8 bases respectively, with 15 bases between them. This CDR3 spans 13 amino acids. Germline lookup yields CDR1 MNHEY and CDR2 SVGAGI.

This clone has only a few counts. The CDR3 bases are TGTGCCAGCAGCCCCCCGCGGGCTGAAGCTTTCTTT. It yields the protein CASSPPRAEAFF. The V call is TRBV9, the J call TRBJ1-1; D is undetermined. CDR1 and CDR2 from the germline V gene are SGDLS and YYNGEE. The ends were cut back, 4 bases at V and 6 bases at J, with 10 bases in the middle. The CDR3 runs 12 residues.

The chain links TRBV12-5 to TRBJ1-1; D not resolved. The CDR3 has 14 amino acids. V was shortened by 2 bases and J by 4 bases, with 11 bases between the two germline ends. Germline CDR1 LGHNT, CDR2 FRNRAP. CDR3 in amino acids: CASGLRPGSTEAFF. The CDR3 DNA is TGTGCTAGTGGTTTGCGCCCAGGCAGCACTGAAGCTTTCTTT.

The rearrangement joins TRBV16 to TRBJ2-7; 9 positions agree with TRBD1. J gave up 4 bases and V 2 bases, and 12 bases lay outside the gene matches. CDR1 and CDR2 (germline): KGHSY, FQNENV. The CDR3 totals 17 residues. As DNA, the CDR3 is TGTGCCAGCAGCCAAGGTGTACCGGGACAGGGCCCTTACGAGCAGTACTTC. It yields the protein CASSQGVPGQGPYEQYF.

V is TRBV9 and J is TRBJ1-3; D unclear. CDR1 is SGDLS and CDR2 is YYNGEE in the germline V gene. The CDR3 consists of 13 residues. The V and J ends lost 2 bases and 2 bases respectively, with 5 bases between them. CDR3 DNA sequence: TGTGCCAGCAGCGTCCCTACTGGAAACACCATATATTTT. This translates into CASSVPTGNTIYF. Filled out from reference TRBV9 and TRBJ1-3, the complete variable domain reads DSGVTQTPKHLITATGQRVTLRCSPRSGDLSVYWYQQSLDQGLQFLIQYYNGEERAKGNILERFSAQQFPDLHSELNLSSLELGDSALYFCASSVPTGNTIYFGEGSWLTVV.

The V call is TRBV9, the J call TRBJ2-7; D perhaps matches TRBD1 (5 bases). Per germline, CDR1 SGDLS and CDR2 YYNGEE. V lost 4 bases to trimming and J lost 6 bases, with 20 bases between them. The CDR3 has 15 amino acids. The CDR3 sequence is CASSLEPGFSGEQYF. In nucleotides, the CDR3 is TGTGCCAGCAGCCTCGAGCCAGGGTTCTCTGGCGAGCAGTACTTC.

The chain joins TRBV12-3 or TRBV12-4 to TRBJ2-5; 7 nucleotides align to TRBD2. This CDR3 spans 12 amino acids. V lost 3 bases, J lost 14 bases, and 9 bases stayed unmatched. The CDR3 loop is CASSFAAGVAYF. The CDR3 DNA reads TGTGCCAGCAGTTTTGCGGCGGGGGTAGCTTACTTC.

This chain links TRBV5-1 with TRBJ1-2; 7 positions match TRBD1. Germline loops: CDR1 SGHRS, CDR2 YFSETQ. The CDR3 has 12 residues. The ends lost 4 bases at V and 7 bases at J; junction bases unmatched: 4. This CDR3 is CASSGDRFGYTF. CDR3 nucleotides: TGCGCCAGCAGCGGGGACAGATTTGGCTACACCTTC.

The gene calls are TRBV7-2 and TRBJ1-5; 7 nucleotides line up with TRBD1. The germline V gene has CDR1 SGHTA and CDR2 FQGNSA. The CDR3 covers 14 residues. Trimming took 5 bases from V and 0 from J; bases not matched to a gene: 1. This CDR3 reads CASSRTGSNQPQHF. The CDR3, as DNA: TGTGCCAGCAGCCGGACAGGTAGCAATCAGCCCCAGCATTTT.

This chain joins TRBV27 and TRBJ2-7; D possibly corresponds to TRBD2 (6 bases). This CDR3 contains 12 residues. Trimming shortened V by 8 bases and J by 3 bases, and 11 bases separated the two germline ends. CDR1 and CDR2 from the germline V gene are MNHEY and SMNVEV (reference sequence). CDR3 amino acids: CASSNGGYEQYF. The CDR3 nucleotides read TGTGCCAGCTCGAACGGGGGCTACGAGCAGTACTTC.

The V call is TRBV12-3 or TRBV12-4, the J call TRBJ1-1, with unresolved D. CDR3 length equals 13 residues. Trimming took 6 bases from V and 4 from J, leaving 12 bases between them. CDR3 protein: CASSQAISTEAFF. The CDR3, as DNA: TGTGCCAGCAGCCAGGCAATCAGCACTGAAGCTTTCTTT.

The chain joins TRBV5-4 to TRBJ2-5, with TRBD2 matching over 10 bases. Losses at the gene ends were 2 bases for V and 5 bases for J; bases not matched to a gene: 12. This CDR3 comprises 17 residues. Germline assignment: CDR1 SGHNT and CDR2 YYREEE (reference sequence). The CDR3 DNA sequence: TGTGCCAGCAGCTTATCAGTGCTAGCGGGGGAGGGGGAGACCCAGTACTTC. This encodes CASSLSVLAGEGETQYF.

V is TRBV9 and J is TRBJ2-3, with D tentatively TRBD2 (6 bases). V gave up 0 bases and J gave up 0 bases, with 14 bases separating them. The CDR3 is 17 amino acids. CDR1 and CDR2 from the germline V gene are SGDLS and YYNGEE. The CDR3 protein is CASSVGVGGYSTDTQYF. In DNA form, the CDR3 reads TGTGCCAGCAGCGTAGGGGTAGGAGGGTACAGCACAGATACGCAGTATTTT. Full variable domain (missing parts from reference TRBV9 and TRBJ2-3): DSGVTQTPKHLITATGQRVTLRCSPRSGDLSVYWYQQSLDQGLQFLIQYYNGEERAKGNILERFSAQQFPDLHSELNLSSLELGDSALYFCASSVGVGGYSTDTQYFGPGTRLTVL.

The genes are TRBV5-6 and TRBJ1-4; 9 bases match TRBD1. CDR1 and CDR2 (germline): SGHDT, YYEEEE. V trimming: 0 bases; J trimming: 7 bases; junction bases outside the gene matches: 4. The CDR3 consists of 15 residues. This chain's CDR3 is CASSLGTGAGEKLFF. The CDR3 DNA follows: TGTGCCAGCAGCTTGGGGACAGGGGCGGGTGAAAAACTGTTTTTT.

DNA for the CDR3: TGTGCCAGCAGCTTAGTCCCACAGCACTATGGCTACACCTTC. This sequence encodes CASSLVPQHYGYTF. The chain couples TRBV5-4 to TRBJ1-2; D unclear. V was trimmed by 2 bases and J by 3 bases, leaving 11 bases between them. CDR1 SGHNT and CDR2 YYREEE come from the germline V gene (reference sequence). There are 14 residues in the CDR3.

V is TRBV5-1 and J is TRBJ2-2, with 9 nucleotides matching TRBD1. V lost 4 bases and J lost 4; bases outside the gene matches: 8. Germline V gene data show CDR1 as SGHRS and CDR2 as YFSETQ. This CDR3 comprises 16 residues. CDR3 residues: CASSPPGQGFTGELFF. The CDR3 nucleotides read TGCGCCAGCAGCCCTCCGGGACAGGGTTTCACCGGGGAGCTGTTTTTT. The entire variable domain, with the rest obtained from reference TRBV5-1 and TRBJ2-2, is as follows: KAGVTQTPRYLIKTRGQQVTLSCSPISGHRSVSWYQQTPGQGLQFLFEYFSETQRNKGNFPGRFSGRQFSNSRSEMNVSTLELGDSALYLCASSPPGQGFTGELFFGEGSRLTVL.